The T cell receptor beta chain under discussion was sequenced for a study of blood T cell repertoires in COVID-19. Study processing details: How many nucleated cells were present was estimated from reference gene primer amplification. The assay was immunoSEQ multiplex PCR, and TCRdb's table has in-frame clones only and misses some. For V, J and clone size, that table is used; D and trimming come from the DNA. This table has fewer than 300,000 clones, 80% to 95% appearing once. This clone was seen just once. This CDR3 is 15 amino acids long. V was pared by 1 base and J by 6 bases, with 5 bases of the junction left unmatched. The germline gives CDR1 MDHEN, CDR2 SYDVKM.

The sample taken for sequencing was peripheral blood. This rearrangement joins TRBV28 to TRBJ1-4; the match to TRBD1 covers 7 bases. The sequence was obtained from a woman aged 25 to 39 with COVID-19, enrolled during active disease. DNA for the CDR3: TGTGCCAGCAGTTTATCAGGGGGGTTTGATGAAAAACTGTTTTTT. Protein sequence: CASSLSGGFDEKLFF.